The present T cell receptor beta chain was sequenced within a study of T cells after posttransplantation cyclophosphamide. Study observations and caveats: After PTCy, TRB diversity resembled that of CNI/methotrexate controls.

The CDR3 totals 16 residues. The germline V gene has CDR1 SGDLS and CDR2 YYNGEE. Trimming took off 0 bases at V and 6 bases at J, with 15 bases between the two ends. Clones were sequenced by immunoSEQ multiplex PCR, and TCRdb holds only the in-frame ones, with some missing. The table has approximately 32,000 clones, 70% to 90% seen once. In its sample, this clone was seen once. Its matching antigen is unknown. Sequenced material: PBMCs. This chain connects TRBV9 to TRBJ2-2; tentative D call: TRBD2 (7 bases). The TCR was taken from a woman aged 40 to 49 with a blood cancer, CMV-positive, and with a related stem cell donor. CDR3 amino acids: CASSVARGAPSGELFF. CDR3 sequence (DNA): TGTGCCAGCAGCGTAGCCCGGGGGGCCCCGTCCGGGGAGCTGTTTTTT.